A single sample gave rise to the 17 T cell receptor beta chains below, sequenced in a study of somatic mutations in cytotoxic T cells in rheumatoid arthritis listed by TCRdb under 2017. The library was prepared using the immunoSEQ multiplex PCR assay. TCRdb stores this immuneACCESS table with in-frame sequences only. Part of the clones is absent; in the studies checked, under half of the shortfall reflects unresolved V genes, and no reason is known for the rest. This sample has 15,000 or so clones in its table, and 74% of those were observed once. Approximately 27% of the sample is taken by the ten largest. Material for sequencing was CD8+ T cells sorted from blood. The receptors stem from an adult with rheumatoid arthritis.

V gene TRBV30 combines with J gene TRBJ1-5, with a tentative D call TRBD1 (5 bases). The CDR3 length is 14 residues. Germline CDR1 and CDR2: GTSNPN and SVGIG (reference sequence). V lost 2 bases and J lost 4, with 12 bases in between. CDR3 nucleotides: TGTGCCTGGAGTCGCGGGACGTCTAATCAGCCCCAGCATTTT. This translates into CAWSRGTSNQPQHF.

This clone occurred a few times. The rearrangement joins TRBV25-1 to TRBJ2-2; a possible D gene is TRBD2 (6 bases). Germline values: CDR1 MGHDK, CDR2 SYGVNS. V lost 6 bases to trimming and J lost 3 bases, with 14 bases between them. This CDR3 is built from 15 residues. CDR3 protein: CASRSVERDTGELFF. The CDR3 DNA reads TGTGCCAGCAGATCCGTCGAGCGGGACACCGGGGAGCTGTTTTTT.

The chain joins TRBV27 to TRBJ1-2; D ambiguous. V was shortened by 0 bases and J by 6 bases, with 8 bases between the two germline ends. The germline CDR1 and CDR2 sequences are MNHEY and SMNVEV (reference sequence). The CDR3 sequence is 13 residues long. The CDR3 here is CASSLSGVHGYTF. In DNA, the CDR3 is TGTGCCAGCAGTTTATCGGGCGTTCATGGCTACACCTTC.

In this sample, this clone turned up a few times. The CDR3 DNA reads as TGTGCCAGCTACACGGGCACTGAAGCTTTCTTT. Translating it yields CASYTGTEAFF. This chain joins TRBV2 and TRBJ1-1; D gene ambiguous. Germline CDR1 and CDR2: SNHLY and FYNNEI. The CDR3 is made up of 11 amino acids. V shed 8 bases and J shed 4 bases, with 8 bases lying between them.

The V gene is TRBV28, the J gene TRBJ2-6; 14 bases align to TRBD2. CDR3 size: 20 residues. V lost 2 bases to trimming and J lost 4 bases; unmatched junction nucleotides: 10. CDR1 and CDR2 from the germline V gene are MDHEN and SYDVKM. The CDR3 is CASSLTTSGGAGYGANVLTF. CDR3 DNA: TGTGCCAGCAGTTTAACGACTAGCGGGGGGGCAGGGTACGGGGCCAACGTCCTGACTTTC.

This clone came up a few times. DNA of the CDR3: TGTGCCTGGGGGGGGAACCATAACTACGAGCAGTACTTC. Translation: CAWGGNHNYEQYF. V usage is TRBV5-4 and J usage is TRBJ2-7; 7 nucleotides match TRBD2. The V segment lost 10 bases and the J segment 3 bases; nucleotides outside the gene matches: 10. Germline V lookup: CDR1 SGHNT, CDR2 YYREEE (reference sequence). The CDR3 is 13 amino acids.

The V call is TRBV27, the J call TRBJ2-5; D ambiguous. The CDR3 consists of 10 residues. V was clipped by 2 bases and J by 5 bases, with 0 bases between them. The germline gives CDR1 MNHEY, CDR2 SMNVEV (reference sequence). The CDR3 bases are TGTGCCAGCAGTTTAGAGACCCAGTACTTC. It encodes CASSLETQYF.

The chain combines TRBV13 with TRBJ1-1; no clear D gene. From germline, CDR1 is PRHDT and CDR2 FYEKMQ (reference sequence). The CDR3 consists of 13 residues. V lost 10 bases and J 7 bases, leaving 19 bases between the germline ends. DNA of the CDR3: TGTGCCACGCTCGGCCTTGAGGGTTATGAAGCTTTCTTT. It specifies CATLGLEGYEAFF.

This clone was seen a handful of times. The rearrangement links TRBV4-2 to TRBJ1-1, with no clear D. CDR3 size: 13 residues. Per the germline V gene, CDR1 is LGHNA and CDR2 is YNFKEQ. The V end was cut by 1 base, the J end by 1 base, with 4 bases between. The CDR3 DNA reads TGTGCCAGCAGCCAAGGGGCGAACACTGAAGCTTTCTTT. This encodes CASSQGANTEAFF.

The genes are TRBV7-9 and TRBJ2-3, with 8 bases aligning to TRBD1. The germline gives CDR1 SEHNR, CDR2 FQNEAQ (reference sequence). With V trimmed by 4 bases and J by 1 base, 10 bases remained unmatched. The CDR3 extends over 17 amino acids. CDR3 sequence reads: CASSSTRTGRGTDTQYF. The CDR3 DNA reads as TGTGCCAGCAGCTCGACTCGGACAGGGCGAGGCACAGATACGCAGTATTTT.

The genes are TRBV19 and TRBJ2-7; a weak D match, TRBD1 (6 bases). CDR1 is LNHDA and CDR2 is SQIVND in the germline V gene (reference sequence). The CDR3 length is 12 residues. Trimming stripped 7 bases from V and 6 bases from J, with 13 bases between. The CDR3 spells CASNPPTGEQYF. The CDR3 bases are TGTGCCAGTAATCCCCCGACAGGCGAGCAGTACTTC. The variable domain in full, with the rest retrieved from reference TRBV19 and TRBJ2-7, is DGGITQSPKYLFRKEGQNVTLSCEQNLNHDAMYWYRQDPGQGLRLIYYSQIVNDFQKGDIAEGYSVSREKKESFPLTVTSAQKNPTAFYLCASNPPTGEQYFGPGTRLTVT.

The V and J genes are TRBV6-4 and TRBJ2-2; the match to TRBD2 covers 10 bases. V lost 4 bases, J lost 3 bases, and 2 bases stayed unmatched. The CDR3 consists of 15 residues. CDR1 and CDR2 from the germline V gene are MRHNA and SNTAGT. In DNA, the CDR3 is TGTGCCAGCAGTGTAGGACTAGCGGACACCGGGGAGCTGTTTTTT. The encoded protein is CASSVGLADTGELFF.

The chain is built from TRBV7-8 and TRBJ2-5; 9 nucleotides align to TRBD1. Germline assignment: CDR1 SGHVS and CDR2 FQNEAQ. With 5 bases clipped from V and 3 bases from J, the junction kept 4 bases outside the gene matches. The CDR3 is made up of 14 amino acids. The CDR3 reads CASSRRTGEETQYF. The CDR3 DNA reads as TGTGCCAGCAGCCGTAGGACAGGGGAAGAGACCCAGTACTTC.

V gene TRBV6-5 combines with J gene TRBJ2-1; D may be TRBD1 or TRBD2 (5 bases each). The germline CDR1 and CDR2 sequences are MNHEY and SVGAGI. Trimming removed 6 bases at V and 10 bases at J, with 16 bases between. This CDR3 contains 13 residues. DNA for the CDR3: TGTGCCAGCAGCCCCGAATGGTGGGGGGAGCAGTTCTTC. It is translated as CASSPEWWGEQFF.

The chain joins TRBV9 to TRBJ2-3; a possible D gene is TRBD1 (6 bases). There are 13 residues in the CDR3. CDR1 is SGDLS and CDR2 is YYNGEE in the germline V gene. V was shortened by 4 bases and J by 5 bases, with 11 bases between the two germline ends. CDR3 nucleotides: TGTGCCAGCAGCTCAACAGGGAAAGATACGCAGTATTTT. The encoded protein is CASSSTGKDTQYF.

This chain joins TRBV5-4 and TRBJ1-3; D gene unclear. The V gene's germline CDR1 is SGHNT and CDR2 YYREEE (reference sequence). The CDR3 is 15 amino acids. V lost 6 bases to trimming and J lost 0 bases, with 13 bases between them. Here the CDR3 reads CASTDGMGSGNTIYF. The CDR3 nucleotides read TGTGCCAGCACCGACGGGATGGGCTCTGGAAACACCATATATTTT. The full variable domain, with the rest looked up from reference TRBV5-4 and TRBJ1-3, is ETGVTQSPTHLIKTRGQQVTLRCSSQSGHNTVSWYQQALGQGPQFIFQYYREEENGRGNFPPRFSGLQFPNYSSELNVNALELDDSALYLCASTDGMGSGNTIYFGEGSWLTVV.

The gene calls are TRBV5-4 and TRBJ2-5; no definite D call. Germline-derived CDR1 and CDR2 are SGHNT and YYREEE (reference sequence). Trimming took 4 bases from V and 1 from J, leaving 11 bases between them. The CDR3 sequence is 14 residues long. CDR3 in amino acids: CASSPGRTQETQYF. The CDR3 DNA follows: TGTGCCAGCAGCCCCGGGCGGACCCAAGAGACCCAGTACTTC.